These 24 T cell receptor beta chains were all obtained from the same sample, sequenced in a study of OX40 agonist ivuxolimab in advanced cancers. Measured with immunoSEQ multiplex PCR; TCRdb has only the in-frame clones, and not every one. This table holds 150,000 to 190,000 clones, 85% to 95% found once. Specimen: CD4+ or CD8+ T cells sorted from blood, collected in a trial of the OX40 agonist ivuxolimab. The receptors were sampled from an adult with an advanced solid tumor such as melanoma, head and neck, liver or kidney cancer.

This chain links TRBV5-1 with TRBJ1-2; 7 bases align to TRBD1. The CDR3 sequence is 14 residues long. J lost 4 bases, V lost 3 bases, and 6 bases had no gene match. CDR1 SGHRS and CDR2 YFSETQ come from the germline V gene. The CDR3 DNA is TGCGCCAGCAGCTACGGACAGGAGGCCTATGGCTACACCTTC. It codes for CASSYGQEAYGYTF.

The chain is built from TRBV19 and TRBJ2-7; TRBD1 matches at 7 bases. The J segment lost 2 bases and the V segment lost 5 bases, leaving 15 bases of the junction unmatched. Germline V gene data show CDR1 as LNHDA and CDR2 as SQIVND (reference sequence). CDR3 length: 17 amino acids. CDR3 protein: CASSPPAGTVEPYEQYF. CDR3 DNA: TGTGCCAGTAGTCCTCCCGCCGGGACAGTCGAACCCTACGAGCAGTACTTC.

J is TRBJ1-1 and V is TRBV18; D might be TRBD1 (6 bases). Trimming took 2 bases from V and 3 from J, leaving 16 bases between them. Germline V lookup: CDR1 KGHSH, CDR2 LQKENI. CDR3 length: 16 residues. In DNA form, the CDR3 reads TGTGCCAGCTCACCAAATCAACGGGGGCGCGACACTGAAGCTTTCTTT. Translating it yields CASSPNQRGRDTEAFF.

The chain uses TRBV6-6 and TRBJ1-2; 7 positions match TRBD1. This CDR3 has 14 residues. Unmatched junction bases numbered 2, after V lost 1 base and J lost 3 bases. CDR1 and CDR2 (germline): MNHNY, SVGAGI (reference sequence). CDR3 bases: TGTGCCAGCAGTTACTTCGGGACAGACTATGGCTACACCTTC. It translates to CASSYFGTDYGYTF.

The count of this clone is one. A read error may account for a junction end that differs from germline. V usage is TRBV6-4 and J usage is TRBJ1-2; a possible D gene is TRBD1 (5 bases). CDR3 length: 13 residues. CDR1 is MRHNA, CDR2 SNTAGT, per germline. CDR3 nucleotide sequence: TGTGCCAGCAGTTACTCGACCGGGGCCGGGGGCACCTTC. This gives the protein CASSYSTGAGGTF.

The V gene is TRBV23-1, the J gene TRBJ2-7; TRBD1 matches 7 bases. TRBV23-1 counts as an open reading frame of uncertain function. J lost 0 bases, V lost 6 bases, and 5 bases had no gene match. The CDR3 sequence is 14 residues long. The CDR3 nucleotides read TGCGCCAGCAGACAGGGGTCTAGCTCCTACGAGCAGTACTTC. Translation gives CASRQGSSSYEQYF.

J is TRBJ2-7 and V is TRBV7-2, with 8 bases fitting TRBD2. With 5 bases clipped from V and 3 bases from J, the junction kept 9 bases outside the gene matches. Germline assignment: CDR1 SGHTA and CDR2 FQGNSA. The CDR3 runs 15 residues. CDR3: CASSPYLGGGYEQYF. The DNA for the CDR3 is TGTGCCAGCAGCCCCTATCTCGGGGGGGGCTACGAGCAGTACTTC.

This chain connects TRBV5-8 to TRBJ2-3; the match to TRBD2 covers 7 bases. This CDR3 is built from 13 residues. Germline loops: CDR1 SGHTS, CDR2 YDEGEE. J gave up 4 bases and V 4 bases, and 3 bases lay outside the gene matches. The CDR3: CASSIAGADTQYF. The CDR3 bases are TGTGCCAGCAGCATTGCGGGAGCAGATACGCAGTATTTT. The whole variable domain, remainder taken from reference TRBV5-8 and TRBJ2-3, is EAGVTQSPTHLIKTRGQQATLRCSPISGHTSVYWYQQALGLGLQFLLWYDEGEERNRGNFPPRFSGRQFPNYSSELNVNALELEDSALYLCASSIAGADTQYFGPGTRLTVL.

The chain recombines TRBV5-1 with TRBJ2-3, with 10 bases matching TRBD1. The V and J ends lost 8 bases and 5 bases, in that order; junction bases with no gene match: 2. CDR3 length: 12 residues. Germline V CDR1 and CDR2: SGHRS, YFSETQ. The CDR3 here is CASGTGEDTQYF. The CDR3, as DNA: TGCGCCAGTGGGACAGGGGAAGATACGCAGTATTTT.

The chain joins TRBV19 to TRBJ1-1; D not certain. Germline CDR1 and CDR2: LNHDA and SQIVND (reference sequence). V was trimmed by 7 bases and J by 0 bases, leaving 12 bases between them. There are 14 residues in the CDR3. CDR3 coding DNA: TGTGCCAGTATCGGCCGGAATATGAACACTGAAGCTTTCTTT. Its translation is CASIGRNMNTEAFF. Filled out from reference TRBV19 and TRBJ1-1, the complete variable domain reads DGGITQSPKYLFRKEGQNVTLSCEQNLNHDAMYWYRQDPGQGLRLIYYSQIVNDFQKGDIAEGYSVSREKKESFPLTVTSAQKNPTAFYLCASIGRNMNTEAFFGQGTRLTVV.

CDR3 region: CASSYPGQSYYGYTF. For the CDR3, the DNA is TGTGCCAGCAGTTACCCGGGACAGAGCTACTATGGCTACACCTTC. This chain uses TRBV6-5 with TRBJ1-2; the match to TRBD1 covers 7 bases. V lost 2 bases to trimming and J lost 3 bases; unmatched junction nucleotides: 6. The CDR3 loop spans 15 amino acids. Germline CDR1 and CDR2: MNHEY and SVGAGI.

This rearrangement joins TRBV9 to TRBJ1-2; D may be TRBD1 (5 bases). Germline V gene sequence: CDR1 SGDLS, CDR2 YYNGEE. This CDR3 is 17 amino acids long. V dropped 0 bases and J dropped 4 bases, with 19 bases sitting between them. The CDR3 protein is CASSVDGEGRQFYGYTF. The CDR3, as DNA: TGTGCCAGCAGCGTAGACGGTGAGGGGCGACAGTTCTATGGCTACACCTTC.

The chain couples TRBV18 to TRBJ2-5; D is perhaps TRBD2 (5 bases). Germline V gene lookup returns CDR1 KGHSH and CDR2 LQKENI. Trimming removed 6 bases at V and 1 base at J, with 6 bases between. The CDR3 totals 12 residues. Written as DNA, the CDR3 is TGTGCCAGCTCCCGGGGCCAAGAGACCCAGTACTTC. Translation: CASSRGQETQYF.

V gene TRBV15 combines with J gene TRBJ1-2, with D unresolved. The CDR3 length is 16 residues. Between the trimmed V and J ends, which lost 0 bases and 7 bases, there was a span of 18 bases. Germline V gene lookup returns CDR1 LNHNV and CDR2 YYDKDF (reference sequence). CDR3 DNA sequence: TGTGCCACCAGCAGAGATAATCGGGCAACCCGCCTTGGCTACACCTTC. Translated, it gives CATSRDNRATRLGYTF. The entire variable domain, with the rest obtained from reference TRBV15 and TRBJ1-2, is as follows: DAMVIQNPRYQVTQFGKPVTLSCSQTLNHNVMYWYQQKSSQAPKLLFHYYDKDFNNEADTPDNFQSRRPNTSFCFLDIRSPGLGDTAMYLCATSRDNRATRLGYTFGSGTRLTVV.

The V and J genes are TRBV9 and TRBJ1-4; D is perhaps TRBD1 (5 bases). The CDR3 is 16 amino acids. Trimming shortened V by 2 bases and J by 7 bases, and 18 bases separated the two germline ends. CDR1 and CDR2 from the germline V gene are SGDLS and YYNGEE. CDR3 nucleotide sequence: TGTGCCAGCAGCGTTTCTGGGTTCCAGGGCGGTGAAAAACTGTTTTTT. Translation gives CASSVSGFQGGEKLFF. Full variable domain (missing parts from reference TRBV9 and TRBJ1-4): DSGVTQTPKHLITATGQRVTLRCSPRSGDLSVYWYQQSLDQGLQFLIQYYNGEERAKGNILERFSAQQFPDLHSELNLSSLELGDSALYFCASSVSGFQGGEKLFFGSGTQLSVL.

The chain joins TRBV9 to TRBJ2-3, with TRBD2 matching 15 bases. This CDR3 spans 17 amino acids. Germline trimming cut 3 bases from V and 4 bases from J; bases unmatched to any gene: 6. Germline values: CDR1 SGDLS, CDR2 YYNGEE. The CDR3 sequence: CASSARTSGRAADTQYF. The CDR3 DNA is TGTGCCAGCAGCGCCCGGACTAGCGGGAGGGCCGCAGATACGCAGTATTTT.

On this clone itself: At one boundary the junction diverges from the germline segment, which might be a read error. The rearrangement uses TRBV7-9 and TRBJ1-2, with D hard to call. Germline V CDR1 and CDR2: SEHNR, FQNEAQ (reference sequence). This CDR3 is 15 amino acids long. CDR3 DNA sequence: TGTGCCAGCACCTTAAAAAGGGATACATACTATGGCTACACCTTC. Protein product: CASTLKRDTYYGYTF.

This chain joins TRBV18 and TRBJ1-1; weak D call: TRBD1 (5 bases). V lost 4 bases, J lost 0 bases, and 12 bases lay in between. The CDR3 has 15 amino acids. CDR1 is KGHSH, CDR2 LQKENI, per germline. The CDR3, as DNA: TGTGCCAGCTCACTCTGGGACGAGATGAACACTGAAGCTTTCTTT. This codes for CASSLWDEMNTEAFF.

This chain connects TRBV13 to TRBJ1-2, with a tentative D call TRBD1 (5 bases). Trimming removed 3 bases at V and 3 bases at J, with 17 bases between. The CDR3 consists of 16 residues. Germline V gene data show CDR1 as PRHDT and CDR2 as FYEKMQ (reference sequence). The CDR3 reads CASSLGPKGRYYGYTF. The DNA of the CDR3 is TGTGCCAGCAGCTTGGGCCCAAAGGGGCGCTACTATGGCTACACCTTC.

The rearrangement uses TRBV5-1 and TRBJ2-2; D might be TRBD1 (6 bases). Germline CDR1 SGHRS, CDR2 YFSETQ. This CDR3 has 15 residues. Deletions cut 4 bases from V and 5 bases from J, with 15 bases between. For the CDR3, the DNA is TGCGCCAGCAGCCTGGCCGACAGGCCGACCGGGGAGCTGTTTTTT. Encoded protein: CASSLADRPTGELFF.

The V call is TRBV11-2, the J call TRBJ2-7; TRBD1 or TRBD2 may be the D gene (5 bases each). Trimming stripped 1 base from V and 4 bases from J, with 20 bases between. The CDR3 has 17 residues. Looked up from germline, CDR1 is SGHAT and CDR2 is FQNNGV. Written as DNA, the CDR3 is TGTGCCAGCAGCTTAGCGGGACCCCCGTCTAAGGGTTACGAGCAGTACTTC. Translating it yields CASSLAGPPSKGYEQYF. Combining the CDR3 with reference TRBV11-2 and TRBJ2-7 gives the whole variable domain EAGVAQSPRYKIIEKRQSVAFWCNPISGHATLYWYQQILGQGPKLLIQFQNNGVVDDSQLPKDRFSAERLKGVDSTLKIQPAKLEDSAVYLCASSLAGPPSKGYEQYFGPGTRLTVT.

This CDR3 reads CASSRPSSYEQYF. Here the CDR3 DNA reads TGTGCCAGCAGTCGCCCGAGCTCCTACGAGCAGTACTTC. The chain has TRBV27 and TRBJ2-5; D is unclear. Gene TRBJ2-7 matches the end of the DNA better, so the J call may be wrong. This CDR3 comprises 13 residues. CDR1 MNHEY and CDR2 SMNVEV come from the germline V gene (reference sequence).

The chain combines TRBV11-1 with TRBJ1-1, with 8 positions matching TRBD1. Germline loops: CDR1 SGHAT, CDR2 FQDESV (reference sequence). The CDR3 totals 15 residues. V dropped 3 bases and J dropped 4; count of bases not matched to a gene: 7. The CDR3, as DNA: TGTGCCAGCAGCTTTACCGGACAGGGTGGCACTGAAGCTTTCTTT. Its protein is CASSFTGQGGTEAFF.

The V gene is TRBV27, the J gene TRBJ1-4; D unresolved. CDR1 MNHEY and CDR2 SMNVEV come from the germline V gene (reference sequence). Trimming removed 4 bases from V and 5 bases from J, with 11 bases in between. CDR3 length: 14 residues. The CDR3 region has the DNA TGTGCCAGCAGTTCCGTGGACCTAAATGAAAAACTGTTTTTT. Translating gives CASSSVDLNEKLFF.